This T cell receptor (beta chain) derives from a study of shared clonotypes between healthy human individuals. Whole-study findings and limits: Depth of sequencing was expected to influence donor clonotype sharing.

Generated by immunoSEQ multiplex PCR, the TCRdb table keeps only in-frame clones and is missing some. The table records approximately 1,000,000 clones, around 82% of them present only once. This clone appeared many times. The antigen remains unidentified. Germline V gene data show CDR1 as SGHRS and CDR2 as YFSETQ. The CDR3 covers 15 residues. Trimming cost V 0 bases and J 1 base, with 10 bases left between them. V is TRBV5-1 and J is TRBJ1-2; a weak D match, TRBD1 (6 bases). The TCR comes from a man aged 18 to 35 in good health. Some clones in this sample may be carry-over from other donors' samples. Sequenced: memory CD4+ T cells from PBMCs. Subset meaning: CD45RA-negative fraction. The CDR3 nucleotides read TGCGCCAGCAGCTTGGGGGTCAGGGGTAACTATGGCTACACCTTC. Translated, it gives CASSLGVRGNYGYTF. Using reference TRBV5-1 and TRBJ1-2 for the parts outside the CDR3, the full variable domain is KAGVTQTPRYLIKTRGQQVTLSCSPISGHRSVSWYQQTPGQGLQFLFEYFSETQRNKGNFPGRFSGRQFSNSRSEMNVSTLELGDSALYLCASSLGVRGNYGYTFGSGTRLTVV.